The next 17 T cell receptor beta chains were all read from a single sample in a study of OX40 agonist ivuxolimab in advanced cancers. TCRdb keeps only in-frame clones here, not all; method: immunoSEQ multiplex PCR. The sample contains about 35,000 clones, about 90% of which appear only once. The sample consisted of CD4+ or CD8+ T cells sorted from blood, taken in a trial of the OX40 agonist ivuxolimab. The receptors derive from an adult with an advanced solid tumor such as melanoma, head and neck, liver or kidney cancer.

The rearrangement links TRBV28 to TRBJ2-3; maybe TRBD2 (5 bases). The CDR3 has 16 amino acids. The V gene lost 5 bases and the J gene lost 0 bases, with 15 bases spanning the gap. CDR1 and CDR2 from the germline V gene are MDHEN and SYDVKM. The CDR3 region is CASSGPEAASTDTQYF. CDR3 in DNA: TGTGCCAGCAGTGGTCCGGAGGCCGCTAGCACAGATACGCAGTATTTT.

The V call is TRBV28, the J call TRBJ1-5; perhaps TRBD1 as D (5 bases). There are 17 residues in the CDR3. The V gene's germline CDR1 is MDHEN and CDR2 SYDVKM. The V end was cut by 6 bases, the J end by 3 bases, with 21 bases between. CDR3 sequence reads: CASSPRGGDPYNQPQHF. The CDR3 DNA follows: TGTGCCAGCAGCCCGCGGGGGGGGGACCCATACAATCAGCCCCAGCATTTT.

V usage is TRBV10-3 and J usage is TRBJ2-7; 13 bases are shared with TRBD2. Trimming cost V 1 base and J 1 base; bases outside gene matches: 7. CDR3 size: 18 residues. The V gene's germline CDR1 is ENHRY and CDR2 SYGVKD. The CDR3: CAISELGLAGVSSYEQYF. The DNA for the CDR3 is TGTGCCATCAGTGAGTTAGGACTAGCGGGAGTATCGTCCTACGAGCAGTACTTC.

This chain connects TRBV27 to TRBJ1-1; D is unresolved. Per germline, CDR1 MNHEY and CDR2 SMNVEV (reference sequence). The CDR3 sequence is 12 residues long. V was shortened by 8 bases and J by 8 bases, with 15 bases between the two germline ends. The CDR3 region is CASRINSREAFF. The CDR3 bases are TGTGCCAGCCGGATCAACTCGAGGGAAGCTTTCTTT.

The rearrangement uses TRBV28 and TRBJ2-5; D perhaps matches TRBD1 (5 bases). The CDR3 runs to 13 residues. Looked up from germline, CDR1 is MDHEN and CDR2 is SYDVKM. The V end lost 3 bases, the J end lost 3 bases, and 8 bases lay between the germline ends. The CDR3 loop is CASSFLREETQYF. CDR3 in DNA: TGTGCCAGCAGTTTTCTCAGGGAAGAGACCCAGTACTTC.

The CDR3 coding sequence is TGTGCCAGCAGTTTATTAGGGACCAACGTCCTGACTTTC. This translates into CASSLLGTNVLTF. The gene calls are TRBV28 and TRBJ2-6; D not resolved. CDR1 MDHEN and CDR2 SYDVKM come from the germline V gene. The CDR3 is made up of 13 amino acids. V lost 1 base to trimming and J lost 8 bases, with 6 bases between them.

The V call is TRBV6-5, the J call TRBJ2-7, with 8 bases identical to TRBD1. The V gene end was trimmed by 4 bases and the J gene end by 3 bases; junction bases not matched to a gene: 5. The CDR3 is made up of 14 amino acids. The germline gives CDR1 MNHEY, CDR2 SVGAGI. This CDR3 is CASSWTGRFYEQYF. CDR3 sequence (DNA): TGTGCCAGCAGTTGGACAGGGAGGTTCTACGAGCAGTACTTC.

The genes are TRBV7-2 and TRBJ2-1; 12 bases map to TRBD2. Per germline, CDR1 SGHTA and CDR2 FQGNSA. The CDR3 length is 17 residues. J lost 2 bases, V lost 5 bases, and 7 bases had no gene match. The CDR3 coding sequence is TGTGCCAGCAGCACCCGACTAGCGGGAGAAGCCTACAATGAGCAGTTCTTC. Its protein is CASSTRLAGEAYNEQFF. Based on the CDR3 plus reference TRBV7-2 and TRBJ2-1, the full variable domain is GAGVSQSPSNKVTEKGKDVELRCDPISGHTALYWYRQSLGQGLEFLIYFQGNSAPDKSGLPSDRFSAERTGGSVSTLTIQRTQQEDSAVYLCASSTRLAGEAYNEQFFGPGTRLTVL.

J is TRBJ1-5 and V is TRBV4-3, with 8 bases matching TRBD1. J was trimmed by 7 bases and V by 3 bases; bases with no gene match: 8. CDR1 is LGHNA and CDR2 is YSLEER in the germline V gene. This CDR3 has 15 residues. The CDR3 nucleotides are TGCGCCAGCAGCCATGACAGGGGAGTGGGACAGCCCCAGCATTTT. It encodes CASSHDRGVGQPQHF.

This clone was counted once. This chain joins TRBV10-3 and TRBJ2-2; 7 bases are shared with TRBD2. The V segment lost 8 bases and the J segment 1 base; nucleotides outside the gene matches: 7. The CDR3 length is 15 residues. CDR1 and CDR2 from the germline V gene are ENHRY and SYGVKD. The CDR3 region is CAIGLSGVNTGELFF. The CDR3 region has the DNA TGTGCCATCGGACTAAGCGGGGTGAACACCGGGGAGCTGTTTTTT.

The CDR3 DNA follows: TGTGCCAGCAGCTTAAGACTAGCGGTATCATACAATGAGCAGTTCTTC. Translated, it gives CASSLRLAVSYNEQFF. The chain joins TRBV7-9 to TRBJ2-1; TRBD2 matches at 9 bases. CDR1 and CDR2 (germline): SEHNR, FQNEAQ (reference sequence). CDR3 size: 16 residues. The junction had 6 bases not matched to a gene; V was cut back by 2 bases and J by 4 bases.

There are a few counts of this clone. The rearrangement joins TRBV4-3 to TRBJ2-6, with D hard to call. Looked up from germline, CDR1 is LGHNA and CDR2 is YSLEER. The CDR3 contains 16 residues. The V end lost 6 bases, the J end lost 0 bases, and 12 bases lay between the germline ends. The CDR3 sequence is CASSPDSSSGANVLTF. DNA of the CDR3: TGCGCCAGCAGTCCCGACTCTTCCTCTGGGGCCAACGTCCTGACTTTC.

The chain joins TRBV11-2 to TRBJ2-1, with 11 bases aligning to TRBD2. Germline V gene lookup returns CDR1 SGHAT and CDR2 FQNNGV. The junction had 16 bases not matched to a gene; V was cut back by 7 bases and J by 8 bases. The length of the CDR3 is 17 residues. In nucleotides, the CDR3 is TGTGCCAGCACCTTCTCGCGGCTAGCGGGAGGCACCGATGAGCAGTTCTTC. The encoded protein is CASTFSRLAGGTDEQFF. Full variable domain (outside the CDR3, taken from reference TRBV11-2 and TRBJ2-1): EAGVAQSPRYKIIEKRQSVAFWCNPISGHATLYWYQQILGQGPKLLIQFQNNGVVDDSQLPKDRFSAERLKGVDSTLKIQPAKLEDSAVYLCASTFSRLAGGTDEQFFGPGTRLTVL.

The chain links TRBV9 to TRBJ2-3; 12 positions match TRBD2. The CDR3 covers 18 residues. V dropped 2 bases and J dropped 2; count of bases not matched to a gene: 9. The V gene's germline CDR1 is SGDLS and CDR2 YYNGEE. The CDR3 loop reads CASSVRLAGVYDTDTQYF. CDR3 DNA: TGTGCCAGCAGCGTCAGACTAGCGGGAGTTTACGACACAGATACGCAGTATTTT.

This chain connects TRBV4-3 to TRBJ2-5; D is possibly TRBD2 (5 bases). Per germline, CDR1 LGHNA and CDR2 YSLEER. The CDR3 totals 18 residues. The ends were cut back, 1 base at V and 5 bases at J, with 23 bases in the middle. The DNA of the CDR3 is TGCGCCAGCAGCCAAGGAGCGGTCGGCAGGAGTACGCGGGAGACCCAGTACTTC. It codes for CASSQGAVGRSTRETQYF.

The rearrangement links TRBV4-3 to TRBJ1-2; weak D call: TRBD1 (5 bases). CDR1 and CDR2 from the germline V gene are LGHNA and YSLEER. This CDR3 has 14 residues. Deletions cut 1 base from V and 2 bases from J, with 8 bases between. CDR3 region: CASSQGQQNYGYTF. CDR3 nucleotides: TGCGCCAGCAGCCAAGGACAGCAGAACTATGGCTACACCTTC.

The chain links TRBV19 to TRBJ1-2, with unresolved D. CDR1 LNHDA and CDR2 SQIVND come from the germline V gene (reference sequence). The CDR3 runs to 15 residues. V was cut by 5 bases and J by 2 bases, with 15 bases left in between. Here the CDR3 reads CASSPGIVYNYGYTF. The CDR3 DNA reads TGTGCCAGTAGTCCGGGGATCGTCTACAACTATGGCTACACCTTC.